A single T cell receptor (beta chain) is shown here with its context. This PCR relied on a set of 60 Vbeta primers and 13 Jbeta primers. Method: immunoSEQ multiplex PCR; TCRdb's copy keeps in-frame clones and lacks some. Of around 170,000 clones listed, around 76% are singletons. This record comes from a study of cytomegalovirus exposure and HLA in healthy donors. Overall study: A data release that came early held roughly 90 million unique TCRs from HLA-typed donors.

Trimming took 2 bases from V and 0 from J, leaving 14 bases between them. The germline V gene encodes CDR1 SGHTA and CDR2 FQGTGA. The CDR3 is 16 amino acids. The chain joins TRBV7-3 to TRBJ2-7, with D possibly TRBD1 on 6 matching bases. The sequencing input was PBMCs. This receptor was obtained from a man in his forties in good health and CMV-seronegative. In DNA, the CDR3 is TGTGCCAGCAGCTTATGGGGACACAGGAGCTCCTACGAGCAGTACTTC. As protein: CASSLWGHRSSYEQYF.